Each of the 27 T cell receptor beta chains below was sequenced from the same sample in a study of cytomegalovirus exposure and HLA in healthy donors (TCRdb year 2017). Receptor libraries were prepared by the immunoSEQ multiplex PCR assay. The table comes from immuneACCESS by way of TCRdb, which keeps in-frame sequences with V and J called. Part of the clones is missing from these tables; in studies checked, under half for an unresolved V gene and the rest for unknown reasons. The sample table holds tens of thousands of clones, of which roughly nine tenths were seen once. 2.5% to 3.5% of the sample is held by the ten biggest clonotypes. Sequencing was done on a sample of PBMCs. Receptors were obtained from a man in his late teens or twenties in good health and CMV-seronegative.

The chain uses TRBV11-1 and TRBJ2-5, with D possibly TRBD2 on 6 matching bases. CDR3 length: 15 amino acids. From germline, CDR1 is SGHAT and CDR2 FQDESV (reference sequence). Trimming left V 5 bases short and J 5 bases short, with 18 bases between. The CDR3 DNA reads TGTGCCAGCAGCGCGAGACAGCGAAGCGGGGAGACCCAGTACTTC. Translating it yields CASSARQRSGETQYF.

V is TRBV30 and J is TRBJ2-3; 8 bases are shared with TRBD1. This CDR3 is 15 amino acids long. J gave up 2 bases and V 1 base, and 5 bases lay outside the gene matches. From germline, CDR1 is GTSNPN and CDR2 SVGIG (reference sequence). Here the CDR3 reads CAWSAGGFITDTQYF. CDR3 coding DNA: TGTGCCTGGAGTGCAGGGGGCTTTATCACAGATACGCAGTATTTT. The entire variable domain, with the rest obtained from reference TRBV30 and TRBJ2-3, is as follows: SQTIHQWPATLVQPVGSPLSLECTVEGTSNPNLYWYRQAAGRGLQLLFYSVGIGQISSEVPQNLSASRPQDRQFILSSKKLLLSDSGFYLCAWSAGGFITDTQYFGPGTRLTVL.

The rearrangement links TRBV9 to TRBJ2-1; TRBD2 matches 9 bases. V lost 3 bases and J lost 0; bases outside the gene matches: 1. Per the germline V gene, CDR1 is SGDLS and CDR2 is YYNGEE. CDR3 size: 15 residues. CDR3 residues: CASSERGDSYNEQFF. The DNA of the CDR3 is TGTGCCAGCAGCGAGCGGGGGGACTCCTACAATGAGCAGTTCTTC.

A few counts support this clone. This chain uses TRBV2 with TRBJ2-7; maybe TRBD2 (6 bases). CDR1 and CDR2 from the germline V gene are SNHLY and FYNNEI. V was shortened by 4 bases and J by 7 bases, with 8 bases between the two germline ends. This CDR3 region has 11 residues. CDR3 sequence reads: CASSGRGEQYF. The DNA of the CDR3 is TGTGCCAGCAGTGGGCGGGGTGAGCAGTACTTC. Looking up the rest from reference TRBV2 and TRBJ2-7 gives the full variable domain: EPEVTQTPSHQVTQMGQEVILRCVPISNHLYFYWYRQILGQKVEFLVSFYNNEISEKSEIFDDQFSVERPDGSNFTLKIRSTKLEDSAMYFCASSGRGEQYFGPGTRLTVT.

This rearrangement joins TRBV7-2 to TRBJ2-5; the D is unclear. The CDR3 runs 13 residues. Trimming left V 3 bases short and J 2 bases short, with 7 bases between. The germline CDR1 and CDR2 sequences are SGHTA and FQGNSA. For the CDR3, the DNA is TGTGCCAGCAGCTTCGGTTCACAAGAGACCCAGTACTTC. Protein: CASSFGSQETQYF. The full variable domain, completed using reference TRBV7-2 and TRBJ2-5, is GAGVSQSPSNKVTEKGKDVELRCDPISGHTALYWYRQSLGQGLEFLIYFQGNSAPDKSGLPSDRFSAERTGGSVSTLTIQRTQQEDSAVYLCASSFGSQETQYFGPGTRLLVL.

This clone turned up a few times. The V gene is TRBV6-4, the J gene TRBJ2-5; 9 bases align to TRBD1. This CDR3 spans 15 amino acids. The V and J ends lost 6 bases and 4 bases, in that order; junction bases with no gene match: 9. CDR1 and CDR2 (germline): MRHNA, SNTAGT. CDR3 residues: CASSPGTGFPETQYF. In DNA, the CDR3 is TGTGCCAGCAGCCCCGGGACAGGGTTCCCAGAGACCCAGTACTTC.

The V gene is TRBV4-3, the J gene TRBJ2-7, with 10 positions matching TRBD1. Germline trimming cut 8 bases from V and 7 bases from J; bases unmatched to any gene: 5. The CDR3 extends over 12 amino acids. The germline V gene has CDR1 LGHNA and CDR2 YSLEER. The CDR3 loop is CASGQGGQEQYF. CDR3 sequence (DNA): TGCGCCAGCGGACAGGGGGGTCAAGAGCAGTACTTC.

In its sample, this clone was seen once. The genes are TRBV11-2 and TRBJ2-7, with TRBD1 matching over 10 bases. After removal of 4 bases from V and 5 bases from J, the junction contained 11 bases not matched to a gene. Germline CDR1 SGHAT, CDR2 FQNNGV. The CDR3 loop spans 16 amino acids. The CDR3 loop is CASSSTPGQGSHEQYF. DNA of the CDR3: TGTGCCAGCAGCTCTACCCCGGGACAGGGGTCTCACGAGCAGTACTTC.

The CDR3 coding sequence is TGTGCCTGGGCTAATGCGGGACGGGAGTTCGGTGGCTACACCTTC. This gives the protein CAWANAGREFGGYTF. This chain joins TRBV30 and TRBJ1-2, with D possibly TRBD1 on 5 matching bases. Germline V lookup: CDR1 GTSNPN, CDR2 SVGIG (reference sequence). The CDR3 length is 15 residues. V shed 5 bases and J shed 7 bases, with 23 bases lying between them.

V usage is TRBV27 and J usage is TRBJ2-4; D call uncertain. The CDR3 has 12 amino acids. Germline loops: CDR1 MNHEY, CDR2 SMNVEV (reference sequence). V was cut by 5 bases and J by 3 bases, with 5 bases left in between. CDR3 sequence reads: CASSNFKNIQYF. DNA for the CDR3: TGTGCCAGCAGTAACTTCAAAAACATTCAGTACTTC.

This clone has only one observation. V gene TRBV7-6 combines with J gene TRBJ1-2; the D gene is possibly TRBD1 (6 bases). V was clipped by 5 bases and J by 3 bases, with 13 bases between them. The CDR3 totals 14 residues. The germline V gene has CDR1 SGHVS and CDR2 FNYEAQ. CDR3 coding DNA: TGTGCCAGCAGCCCAAGAGCAGGGGACTATGGCTACACCTTC. Its protein is CASSPRAGDYGYTF.

The rearrangement uses TRBV5-5 and TRBJ1-2; no clear D gene. The V and J ends lost 4 bases and 5 bases respectively, with 21 bases between them. Per the germline V gene, CDR1 is SGHKS and CDR2 is YYEKEE (reference sequence). The CDR3 spans 16 residues. The CDR3 sequence is CASSISRMAGSYGYTF. The CDR3 DNA reads TGTGCCAGCAGCATCTCGCGCATGGCGGGGTCTTATGGCTACACCTTC.

With regard to this clone: The limits of the CDR3 on the DNA are not certain, so only TCRdb's listed CDR3 is given. This chain joins TRBV19 and TRBJ2-7; the table's TRBD1 call for D was not verified on the DNA. A total of 17 residues make up the CDR3, ends included. Germline values: CDR1 LNHDA, CDR2 SQIVND (reference sequence). CDR3 protein: CASPKPDRAYFCYEQYF.

The V and J genes are TRBV30 and TRBJ2-7, with 9 bases lining up with TRBD2. The CDR3 is made up of 15 amino acids. Unmatched junction bases numbered 7, after V lost 2 bases and J lost 2 bases. Germline values: CDR1 GTSNPN, CDR2 SVGIG (reference sequence). CDR3 in DNA: TGTGCCTGGAGTCATTCTGCGGGAGGGACCTACGAGCAGTACTTC. Translation gives CAWSHSAGGTYEQYF.

This chain uses TRBV29-1 with TRBJ1-1; a possible D gene is TRBD1 (5 bases). Germline lookup yields CDR1 SQVTM and CDR2 ANQGSEA. CDR3 length equals 11 residues. Between the trimmed V and J ends, which lost 7 bases and 10 bases, there was a span of 16 bases. CDR3 protein: CSALGGGGAFF. The CDR3, as DNA: TGCAGCGCCTTGGGGGGTGGAGGAGCTTTCTTT. The variable domain in full, completed from reference TRBV29-1 and TRBJ1-1, reads SAVISQKPSRDICQRGTSLTIQCQVDSQVTMMFWYRQQPGQSLTLIATANQGSEATYESGFVIDKFPISRPNLTFSTLTVSNMSPEDSSIYLCSALGGGGAFFGQGTRLTVV.

The rearrangement uses TRBV27 and TRBJ2-1, with TRBD2 identical over 7 bases. Germline CDR1 MNHEY, CDR2 SMNVEV (reference sequence). Losses at the gene ends were 6 bases for V and 7 bases for J; bases not matched to a gene: 9. There are 14 residues in the CDR3. CDR3 DNA: TGTGCCAGCAGAAGCGGGACGGTGGGGAATGAGCAGTTCTTC. Protein product: CASRSGTVGNEQFF.

This chain uses TRBV19 with TRBJ1-1; maybe TRBD1 (6 bases). CDR3 length equals 16 residues. Germline V gene lookup returns CDR1 LNHDA and CDR2 SQIVND (reference sequence). V lost 5 bases and J lost 0, with 16 bases in between. The DNA of the CDR3 is TGTGCCAGTAGTCGTCCGGGGGGCGTCATGAACACTGAAGCTTTCTTT. Protein: CASSRPGGVMNTEAFF.

This clone was observed a single time. The rearrangement links TRBV30 to TRBJ2-5; D is perhaps TRBD2 (6 bases). CDR3 length equals 12 residues. V was cut by 0 bases and J by 5 bases, with 7 bases left in between. Germline V gene lookup returns CDR1 GTSNPN and CDR2 SVGIG (reference sequence). In DNA, the CDR3 is TGTGCCTGGAGTGTACTAGCTGAGACCCAGTACTTC. Its translation is CAWSVLAETQYF.

This chain joins TRBV11-1 and TRBJ2-1; 7 bases are a match to TRBD2. CDR1 and CDR2 (germline): SGHAT, FQDESV (reference sequence). The CDR3 has 16 amino acids. J gave up 8 bases and V 2 bases, and 12 bases lay outside the gene matches. CDR3 amino acids: CASSLTGGGTRHEQFF. The CDR3 nucleotides read TGTGCCAGCAGCTTAACCGGGGGAGGGACCCGTCATGAGCAGTTCTTC.

The chain carries TRBV18 and TRBJ1-1, with 8 bases fitting TRBD1. The CDR3 runs to 14 residues. J gave up 4 bases and V 0 bases, and 1 base lay outside the gene matches. Germline V gene sequence: CDR1 KGHSH, CDR2 LQKENI. CDR3 loop: CASSPPDRATEAFF. For the CDR3, the DNA is TGTGCCAGCTCACCACCGGACAGGGCCACTGAAGCTTTCTTT. Full variable domain (rest looked up from reference TRBV18 and TRBJ1-1): NAGVMQNPRHLVRRRGQEARLRCSPMKGHSHVYWYRQLPEEGLKFMVYLQKENIIDESGMPKERFSAEFPKEGPSILRIQQVVRGDSAAYFCASSPPDRATEAFFGQGTRLTVV.

This sequence joins TRBV15 and TRBJ2-7, with 10 bases aligning to TRBD2. With 0 bases clipped from V and 1 base from J, the junction kept 0 bases outside the gene matches. CDR1 is LNHNV, CDR2 YYDKDF, per germline (reference sequence). The CDR3 loop spans 15 amino acids. CDR3 amino acids: CATSREAGGSYEQYF. The CDR3 bases are TGTGCCACCAGCAGAGAAGCGGGGGGGTCCTACGAGCAGTACTTC.

The chain couples TRBV23-1 to TRBJ2-5; 9 bases line up with TRBD1. TRBV23-1 is an ORF, with its function uncertain. The CDR3 is 14 amino acids. Losses at the gene ends were 4 bases for V and 3 bases for J; bases not matched to a gene: 3. The CDR3 protein is CASSPRTGEETQYF. As DNA, the CDR3 is TGCGCCAGCAGTCCGAGGACAGGGGAAGAGACCCAGTACTTC.

The rearrangement joins TRBV7-3 to TRBJ2-1, with D possibly being TRBD2 (5 bases). Germline assignment: CDR1 SGHTA and CDR2 FQGTGA. The CDR3 sequence is 15 residues long. V lost 4 bases, J lost 5 bases, and 15 bases lay in between. This chain's CDR3 is CASSSNAGRNNEQFF. The CDR3 bases are TGTGCCAGCAGCTCAAACGCGGGTAGAAACAATGAGCAGTTCTTC.

The chain couples TRBV4-2 to TRBJ2-7; D perhaps matches TRBD1 (5 bases). CDR1 is LGHNA, CDR2 YNFKEQ, per germline. The CDR3 sequence is 15 residues long. Trimming took 0 bases from V and 0 from J, leaving 9 bases between them. As DNA, the CDR3 is TGTGCCAGCAGCCAAGAGGAGACAGCCTCCTACGAGCAGTACTTC. Translating gives CASSQEETASYEQYF.

The rearrangement links TRBV28 to TRBJ1-5; 8 nucleotides match TRBD1. The CDR3 has 17 residues. The ends lost 2 bases at V and 2 bases at J; junction bases unmatched: 8. Germline CDR1 and CDR2: MDHEN and SYDVKM. The DNA for the CDR3 is TGTGCCAGCAGTTTACCGGACAGGGTGGGTGGCAATCAGCCCCAGCATTTT. It codes for CASSLPDRVGGNQPQHF.

V is TRBV6-5 and J is TRBJ1-5; 11 bases agree with TRBD1. This CDR3 region has 15 residues. Germline V gene sequence: CDR1 MNHEY, CDR2 SVGAGI. V shed 4 bases and J 4 bases; nucleotides not matched to a gene: 3. The CDR3 DNA sequence: TGTGCCAGCAGTTTGGGACAGGGGGGAAATCAGCCCCAGCATTTT. Amino acid sequence: CASSLGQGGNQPQHF.

The V and J genes are TRBV2 and TRBJ2-2, with 10 bases that match TRBD1. CDR3 size: 14 residues. V lost 5 bases to trimming and J lost 7 bases; unmatched junction nucleotides: 4. CDR1 SNHLY and CDR2 FYNNEI come from the germline V gene. The CDR3 loop reads CASSTGQGNGELFF. CDR3 coding DNA: TGTGCCAGCAGTACGGGACAGGGGAACGGGGAGCTGTTTTTT.